The source of this T cell receptor beta chain is a study of T cells in Graves' hyperthyroidism and ophthalmopathy. Findings and caveats of the study: A model using 13 V-J features told ophthalmopathy apart from stable hyperthyroidism.

A remark on this clonotype: Its specificity is unknown.

Amplified TCR beta CDR3 regions came from RNA transcripts. Primed by the HTBI set, a first-round RT-PCR was run on the TCR CDR3. TCRdb re-called the multiplex PCR reads through MiXCR, storing one row per CDR3 protein. Among about 600,000 distinct CDR3 sequences, 16% were seen once, and the ten largest hold around 3.5%. From germline, CDR1 is SQVTM and CDR2 ANQGSEA. Trimming left V 6 bases short and J 1 base short, with 9 bases between. The CDR3 covers 12 residues. Diagnosing involved the use of clinical symptoms, serum thyroxine and TRAb, thyroid ultrasound and orbital computed tomography. From approximately 9.1 ml of fresh peripheral blood, PBMCs were isolated.

The chain joins TRBV29-1 to TRBJ2-5; tentative D call: TRBD2 (5 bases). Sequencing input: blood. The clonotype originates from a woman aged 40 to 50 with Graves' ophthalmopathy. This CDR3 reads CSVVGGQETQYF. CDR3 nucleotide sequence: TGCAGCGTCGTCGGAGGCCAAGAGACCCAGTACTTC.